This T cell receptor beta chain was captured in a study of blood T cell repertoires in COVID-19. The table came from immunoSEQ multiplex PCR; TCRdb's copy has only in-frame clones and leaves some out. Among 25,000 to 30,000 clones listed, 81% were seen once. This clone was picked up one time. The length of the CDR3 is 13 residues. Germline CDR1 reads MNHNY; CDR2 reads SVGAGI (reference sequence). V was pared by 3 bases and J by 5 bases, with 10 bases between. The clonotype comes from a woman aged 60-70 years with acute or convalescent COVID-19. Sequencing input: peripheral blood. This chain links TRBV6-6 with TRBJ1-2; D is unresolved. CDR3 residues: CASSYFEGYGYTF. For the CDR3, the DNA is TGTGCCAGCAGTTATTTCGAGGGATATGGCTACACCTTC.